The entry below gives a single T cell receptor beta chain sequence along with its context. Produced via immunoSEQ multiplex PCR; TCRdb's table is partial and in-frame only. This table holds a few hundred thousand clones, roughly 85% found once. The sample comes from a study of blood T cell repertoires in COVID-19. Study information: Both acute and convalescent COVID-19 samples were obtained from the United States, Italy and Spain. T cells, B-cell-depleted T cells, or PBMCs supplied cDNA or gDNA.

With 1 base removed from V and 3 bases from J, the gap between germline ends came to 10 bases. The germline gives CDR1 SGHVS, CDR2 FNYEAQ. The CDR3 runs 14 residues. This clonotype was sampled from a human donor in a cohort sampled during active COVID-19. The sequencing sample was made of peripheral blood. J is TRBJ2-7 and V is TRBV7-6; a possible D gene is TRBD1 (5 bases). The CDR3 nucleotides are TGTGCCAGCAGCTTAGGGCAGGGCCGCTACGAGCAGTACTTC. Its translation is CASSLGQGRYEQYF.